This T cell receptor beta chain was sequenced in a study of T-cell reconstitution after alpha-beta-depleted transplantation in children. Study-level points and caveats: After transplant, at about two months, alpha-beta T cells were reportedly derived from several hundred expanded graft clones. T-cell counts and diversity at one year following transplant were attributed mainly to newly produced T cells. Surviving recipient T cells and thymic progenitors underlay high day-60 TCRbeta diversity in some patients.

Per the germline V gene, CDR1 is SGHRS and CDR2 is YFSETQ. V was pared by 5 bases and J by 13 bases, with 12 bases of the junction left unmatched. The CDR3 length is 13 residues. As concerns this clonotype: The antigen is unknown.

This sample's TCRbeta library carried unique molecular identifier barcodes. TCRdb re-called the PCR reads through MiXCR, storing one row per CDR3 protein. The sample holds about 980,000 distinct CDR3 sequences, roughly 31% seen once. This TCR was sampled from a boy under two years old who had a stem cell transplant for SCID, so the T cells may come from the graft donor. The V gene is TRBV5-1, the J gene TRBJ2-1, with 7 bases matching TRBD2. The input for sequencing was PBMCs, mostly from graft donor cells, taken 360 days after TCRalphabeta/CD19-depleted stem cell transplant. The CDR3 here is CASSITGGDYQFF. The CDR3 coding sequence is TGCGCCAGCAGTATTACCGGTGGGGACTACCAGTTCTTC.